This TCR beta chain was profiled in a study of T cells in Graves' hyperthyroidism and ophthalmopathy (dated by TCRdb to about 2019). Describing the broader study: Peripheral blood samples were taken at initial diagnosis, before any treatment was given. TCR V-J signatures able to tell the groups apart were searched for in a discovery cohort of more than 90 patients, of whom around 42 had Graves' ophthalmopathy and under 65 had stable Graves' hyperthyroidism. Prospective prediction of ophthalmopathy was tested in an independent validation cohort of fewer than 20 hyperthyroidism patients and 15 to 17 patients who later progressed to ophthalmopathy. The roughly 100 discovery patients were randomly divided into training and test sets at a 7:3 ratio. Thyroid tissue and blood T-cell repertoires from about six Graves' hyperthyroidism patients were also compared in the study. Following sampling, methimazole starting at 30 mg daily was given to hyperthyroidism patients, and high-dose intravenous methylprednisolone was given to ophthalmopathy patients. The paper describes TCR Vbeta CDR3 sequencing of around 130 peripheral blood samples, made up of some 42 ophthalmopathy patients, more than 70 hyperthyroidism patients and some 17 progressor patients.

The TCR beta CDR3 regions were amplified from the RNA transcripts. The TCR CDR3 was subjected to a first round of RT-PCR using the HTBI primer set and the Qiagen OneStep RT-PCR kit. Libraries were constructed in a second round of multiplex PCR, after which size selection and purification were performed. The libraries were sequenced on an Illumina HiSeq2000 using paired-end 100 bp reads. The original methods were these. SOAPnuke was used to process the raw data, removing reads that contained adapters or uncalled bases, had a mean Phred below 15, or lacked an exact match to the constant primer or identifier. COPE v1.2.5 was used to merge high-quality paired reads, and clonotypes were defined as unique nucleotide sequences. MiTCR v1.1 was used to align the clonotypes against IMGT TRBV, TRBD and TRBJ reference segments. The analysis was restricted to V-J combinations with a frequency above 0.0001, which together covered 99.2% of the repertoires. A TCS score was defined as the ratio of F50 (clonal expansion) to E x V (chaos), with BLOSUM62-based TCRdist applied between CDR3 peptides within each V-J. Welch's t-statistics and random forest reduced roughly 540 V-J features to 10 to 15, which were used in a naive Bayes classifier (R e1071). The raw public reads went through TCRdb reprocessing: fastp at Q25, MiXCR clone calling, in-frame beta chains kept. Each CDR3 protein appears once, grouped with its most common genes and DNA. Clone size and V and J calls follow TCRdb, not the original study. The sample table lists about 350,000 distinct CDR3 sequences, approximately 13% of them with a count of one. Roughly 25% of the sample rests with the top ten.

The research as a whole found: Sample size was not statistically predetermined, and investigators were not blinded to group allocation. A model built on a 13 V-J signature distinguished ophthalmopathy from stable hyperthyroidism, reaching roughly 88% sensitivity and about 81% specificity in cross-validation and 80%/75% in testing. Blood samples also contained most of the expanded thyroid clonotypes (frequency above 0.001), which suggests that blood repertoires may reflect thyroid immune responses. During validation, the model predicted progression to ophthalmopathy a median of about 6.3 months ahead of onset, with 70.59% sensitivity and about 75% specificity.

Stable Graves' hyperthyroidism was defined as the absence of progression to ophthalmopathy over 18 months of follow-up. Hyperthyroidism patients were aged 18 to 65 years and newly diagnosed, with disease duration of less than 2 months. The study excluded patients with uncontrolled infections, other autoimmune diseases, pregnancy or lactation. Diagnoses were based on clinical symptoms, serum thyroxine and TRAb, thyroid ultrasound and orbital computed tomography. PBMCs were separated from roughly 9.6 ml of fresh peripheral blood using Ficoll-Paque density gradient centrifugation. Total RNA was extracted using Trizol reagent, and RNA quality was assessed on an Agilent 2100 Bioanalyzer. This clonotype occurred a few times. What antigen it recognizes has not been identified. Base qualities are not at hand, and no much larger clone is one base apart. This TCR derives from a woman aged 25 to 45 with Graves' hyperthyroidism. The sequenced sample consisted of blood.

For the CDR3, the sequence is CASSQDDGDSNYGYTF. The DNA sequence follows: TGTGCCAGCAGCCAAGATGACGGGGACTCTAACTATGGCTACACCTTC. The chain employs TRBV14 and TRBJ1-2; the D segment could be TRBD1, given 5 matching bases. V loses 0 bases, J loses 0 bases, and the germline ends lie 11 bases apart. In the germline V gene, CDR1 corresponds to SGHDN and CDR2 to FVKESK. The CDR3 has 16 amino acids, counting the end cysteine and phenylalanine. The only DNA kept is the CDR3, 48 bases in frame from the first base.